The sequence of this TCR beta chain was determined in a study of T cell changes during pregnancy in multiple sclerosis (dated by TCRdb to about 2019). In terms of the full investigation: The study looked at changes in the T cell repertoire across pregnancy in women with multiple sclerosis.

The CDR3 has 17 amino acids, counting the end cysteine and phenylalanine. Solely the CDR3 DNA is kept, with 51 bases framed from the first base. Trimmed from V: 4 bases; trimmed from J: 7 bases; junction bases lacking a gene match: 11. This clone was seen more than once but under ten times. The clone's antigen remains unknown. No much larger clonotype is one base removed from it; base qualities were not supplied. The library was built by means of the immunoSEQ multiplex PCR assay. Drawn from immuneACCESS, this table holds only the in-frame rearrangements with V and J called that TCRdb kept. Clones are partly lost; checked studies trace under half to an unresolved V gene and leave the rest unexplained. This sample has about 59,000 clones in its table, and 80% to 95% of those were observed once. The ten largest clones take up about 3% of the sample.

Recombination joined TRBV23-1 with TRBJ1-6, and 9 junctional nucleotides match TRBD1. TRBV23-1 carries the ORF label, with uncertain function. The input for sequencing was peripheral blood, taken in the third trimester of pregnancy. This TCR derives from a female donor in good health, enrolled as a control in a pregnancy study. The CDR3 protein: CASSPHRGLPRNSPLHF. DNA sequence: TGCGCCAGCAGTCCCCACAGGGGGCTCCCGCGAAATTCACCCCTCCACTTT.